This paragraph covers one T cell receptor (beta chain) sequence. Under the authors' procedure: How many nucleated cells were present was estimated from reference gene primer amplification. Method: immunoSEQ multiplex PCR; TCRdb's copy keeps in-frame clones and lacks some. For V, J and clone size, that table is used; D and trimming come from the DNA. The sample comprises around 250,000 clones, around 82% of which are singletons, and less than 5.5% rests with the top ten. Germline V lookup: CDR1 MNHEY, CDR2 SVGAGI. Trimming shortened V by 9 bases and J by 4 bases, and 10 bases separated the two germline ends. The CDR3 length is 12 residues. These data are taken from a study of blood T cell repertoires in COVID-19. The wider study: From T cells, B-cell-depleted T cells, or PBMCs came the material, which was cDNA or gDNA.

The chain links TRBV6-5 to TRBJ2-1; the D gene is possibly TRBD1 (6 bases). The sequence was obtained from a man aged 45 to 65 with active or convalescent COVID-19. Sequencing used peripheral blood. CDR3: CASQGLYNEQFF. The CDR3 region has the DNA TGTGCCAGTCAGGGGCTATACAATGAGCAGTTCTTC.